This is a list of T cell receptor beta chains from one sample in a study of blood T cell repertoires in COVID-19. The data were produced by immunoSEQ multiplex PCR, yet TCRdb's version contains in-frame clones alone and is incomplete. The table has 200,000 to 250,000 clones, nearly 90% seen once. Sample: PBMCs or T cells enriched from blood (not recorded which). Receptors were obtained from a man aged 25-45 years who had been exposed to COVID-19. Each CDR3 is given with its conserved first and last residue. D genes are given only for firm matches. Clone size is stated in some rows and not others, as once, few, many or a class when expanded.

v_gene	d_gene	abundance	j_gene	CDR3aa	CDR3nt
TRBV5-5	TRBD2	-	TRBJ2-5	CASPGGAGETQYF	TGTGCCAGCCCCGGGGGGGCGGGGGAGACCCAGTACTTC
TRBV4-2	-	-	TRBJ2-1	CASSQDWRANNEQFF	TGTGCCAGCAGCCAAGATTGGCGGGCTAACAATGAGCAGTTCTTC
TRBV18	TRBD2	-	TRBJ2-1	CASSSSAGTYNEQFF	TGTGCCAGCTCGTCCTCAGCGGGGACCTACAATGAGCAGTTCTTC
TRBV5-1	TRBD1	-	TRBJ2-2	CASSPGQGGRAGELFF	TGCGCCAGCAGCCCCGGACAGGGGGGACGGGCCGGGGAGCTGTTTTTT
TRBV6-1	-	-	TRBJ1-5	CASSEEASQGYSNQPQHF	TGTGCCAGCAGTGAAGAGGCATCTCAGGGGTATAGCAATCAGCCCCAGCATTTT
TRBV30	-	-	TRBJ1-2	CAWSGSGGYTF	TGTGCCTGGAGTGGGTCGGGGGGCTACACCTTC
TRBV12-3/TRBV12-4	-	-	TRBJ1-2	CASEMGLNYGYTF	TGTGCCAGCGAGATGGGCCTCAACTATGGCTACACCTTC
TRBV2	-	-	TRBJ2-5	CASGGGGETQYF	TGTGCCAGCGGAGGGGGCGGTGAGACCCAGTACTTC
TRBV9	TRBD2	-	TRBJ2-2	CASSPRLLAGGYTGELFF	TGTGCCAGCAGCCCCCGCCTTCTAGCGGGGGGTTACACCGGGGAGCTGTTTTTT
TRBV3-1/TRBV3-2	TRBD2	-	TRBJ2-2	CASKISGGIHGELFF	TGTGCCAGCAAAATTAGCGGGGGGATACACGGGGAGCTGTTTTTT
TRBV21-1	-	once	TRBJ1-5	CASSKVKRGTDVQPQHF	TGTGCCAGCAGCAAAGTTAAAAGGGGGACAGATGTCCAGCCCCAGCATTTT
TRBV29-1	-	-	TRBJ2-3	CSVAPGGTDTQYF	TGCAGCGTTGCCCCCGGGGGCACAGATACGCAGTATTTT
TRBV2	-	-	TRBJ1-2	CASQAGAGYGYTF	TGTGCCAGCCAAGCAGGGGCCGGCTATGGCTACACCTTC
TRBV3-1/TRBV3-2	TRBD2	-	TRBJ2-3	CATMGLAGVDTQYF	TGTGCCACCATGGGACTAGCGGGGGTAGATACGCAGTATTTT
TRBV11-1	-	once	TRBJ2-7	CASSANSYEQYF	TGTGCCAGCAGCGCGAACAGCTACGAGCAGTACTTC
TRBV2	TRBD1	-	TRBJ1-5	CASSLDRNSNQPQHF	TGTGCCAGCAGCCTGGACAGGAATAGCAATCAGCCCCAGCATTTT
TRBV20-1	-	-	TRBJ1-2	CSASAGDNLNYGYTF	TGCAGTGCTAGTGCCGGTGACAACCTTAACTATGGCTACACCTTC
TRBV4-1	-	-	TRBJ1-5	CATSGDRNQPQHF	TGCGCCACCTCAGGGGATAGGAATCAGCCCCAGCATTTT
TRBV7-9	-	-	TRBJ1-1	CASSPAGFRGGTEAFF	TGTGCCAGCAGCCCGGCGGGATTTCGCGGAGGCACTGAAGCTTTCTTT
TRBV4-1	TRBD1	once	TRBJ1-2	CASSQEGTAYGYTF	TGCGCCAGCAGCCAAGAAGGGACAGCCTATGGCTACACCTTC
TRBV6-5	-	-	TRBJ1-2	CASSYRQSPYGYTF	TGTGCCAGCAGTTACCGACAGAGCCCGTATGGCTACACCTTC
TRBV19	TRBD1	-	TRBJ1-5	CASSTTGGDGQPQHF	TGTGCCAGTAGTACGACAGGGGGCGACGGTCAGCCCCAGCATTTT
TRBV2	TRBD1	-	TRBJ1-5	CASRAFGTGGLGQPQHF	TGTGCCAGCAGGGCTTTCGGGACAGGGGGCTTGGGTCAGCCCCAGCATTTT
TRBV29-1	TRBD1	-	TRBJ1-1	CSVAGQGARSTEAFF	TGCAGCGTTGCCGGGCAGGGGGCAAGGAGCACTGAAGCTTTCTTT